The next 10 T cell receptor beta chains were all read from a single sample in a study of T cell responses to AZD1222 COVID-19 vaccine. Sequenced by immunoSEQ multiplex PCR; TCRdb stores in-frame clones only, minus some. The repertoire consists of 120,000 or so clones, with around 85% occurring once and the leading ten covering approximately 5.9%. Here the sequenced sample was peripheral blood, taken on day 0 of AZD1222 vaccination. The receptors were gathered from an adult in good health.

The chain recombines TRBV3-1 (or the pseudogene TRBV3-2) with TRBJ1-4; 8 nucleotides align to TRBD1. This CDR3 is 16 amino acids long. V gave up 0 bases and J gave up 0 bases; unmatched junction bases: 0. Per germline, CDR1 LGHDT and CDR2 YNNKEL (reference sequence). Here the CDR3 DNA reads TGTGCCAGCAGCCAAGAGACAGGGGCAACTAATGAAAAACTGTTTTTT. Translating it yields CASSQETGATNEKLFF.

This clone has just one count. This chain uses TRBV28 with TRBJ2-2, with 7 nucleotides matching TRBD2. The V segment lost 3 bases and the J segment 4 bases; nucleotides outside the gene matches: 5. The CDR3 contains 15 residues. Germline CDR1 is MDHEN and CDR2 is SYDVKM. CDR3 sequence (DNA): TGTGCCAGCAGTTTTGTGTGGGGGGGCACCGGGGAGCTGTTTTTT. Translation gives CASSFVWGGTGELFF.

This clone was counted ten times or more. The V and J genes are TRBV24-1 and TRBJ1-5, with D unresolved. V lost 5 bases and J lost 7, with 11 bases in between. The CDR3 runs to 13 residues. Germline V gene data show CDR1 as KGHDR and CDR2 as SFDVKD. CDR3 DNA: TGTGCCACCAGTGCCTTGGACGGGCAGCCCCAGCATTTT. Translated, it gives CATSALDGQPQHF.

The genes are TRBV28 and TRBJ1-5; 9 nucleotides match TRBD1. The CDR3 totals 15 residues. Germline V gene data show CDR1 as MDHEN and CDR2 as SYDVKM. Trimming removed 7 bases from V and 4 bases from J; junction bases left unmatched: 8. The DNA for the CDR3 is TGTGCCAGCACTACCGGGACAGGGAAAAATCAGCCCCAGCATTTT. This codes for CASTTGTGKNQPQHF.

J is TRBJ2-7 and V is TRBV6-5; TRBD1 might be the D (6 bases). CDR3 length: 15 residues. V was shortened by 7 bases and J by 2 bases, with 18 bases between the two germline ends. CDR1 is MNHEY and CDR2 is SVGAGI in the germline V gene. This CDR3 is CASTAGTTQTYEQYF. CDR3 in DNA: TGTGCCAGCACCGCCGGGACAACCCAAACCTACGAGCAGTACTTC.

The V call is TRBV7-7, the J call TRBJ2-5; 8 bases match TRBD2. Per the germline V gene, CDR1 is SSHAT and CDR2 is FNYEAQ (reference sequence). This CDR3 has 16 amino acids. J gave up 5 bases and V 4 bases, and 12 bases lay outside the gene matches. The CDR3 sequence: CASSYPASGGVETQYF. The DNA for the CDR3 is TGTGCCAGCAGCTACCCGGCGAGCGGGGGAGTTGAGACCCAGTACTTC.

The CDR3 DNA reads TGTGCCAGCAGTCAACAGGGGCGCCCGGGAGAGCAGTACTTC. Translation: CASSQQGRPGEQYF. The V gene is TRBV28, the J gene TRBJ2-7; 7 bases align to TRBD1. Germline CDR1 MDHEN, CDR2 SYDVKM. The CDR3 is 14 amino acids. The ends lost 5 bases at V and 7 bases at J; junction bases unmatched: 11.

The chain is built from TRBV5-4 and TRBJ2-1; the match to TRBD2 covers 8 bases. The germline gives CDR1 SGHNT, CDR2 YYREEE (reference sequence). V lost 3 bases to trimming and J lost 5 bases; unmatched junction nucleotides: 10. CDR3 length: 16 residues. CDR3 sequence reads: CASSYQSGGRNNEQFF. Here the CDR3 DNA reads TGTGCCAGCAGCTACCAGAGCGGGGGCCGAAACAATGAGCAGTTCTTC.

The V and J genes are TRBV2 and TRBJ2-7, with D possibly matching TRBD2 (6 bases). Germline loops: CDR1 SNHLY, CDR2 FYNNEI. The CDR3 has 13 residues. Trimming took 5 bases from V and 2 from J, leaving 10 bases between them. The CDR3 region is CASSLGGTYEQYF. In nucleotides, the CDR3 is TGTGCCAGCAGTTTAGGAGGGACCTACGAGCAGTACTTC.

The V call is TRBV6-5, the J call TRBJ1-1; perhaps TRBD1 as D (5 bases). Germline CDR1 is MNHEY and CDR2 is SVGAGI. Trimming removed 2 bases from V and 1 base from J, with 8 bases in between. The CDR3 has 14 amino acids. The CDR3 reads CASSYGRANTEAFF. The CDR3, as DNA: TGTGCCAGCAGTTACGGCAGGGCGAACACTGAAGCTTTCTTT.